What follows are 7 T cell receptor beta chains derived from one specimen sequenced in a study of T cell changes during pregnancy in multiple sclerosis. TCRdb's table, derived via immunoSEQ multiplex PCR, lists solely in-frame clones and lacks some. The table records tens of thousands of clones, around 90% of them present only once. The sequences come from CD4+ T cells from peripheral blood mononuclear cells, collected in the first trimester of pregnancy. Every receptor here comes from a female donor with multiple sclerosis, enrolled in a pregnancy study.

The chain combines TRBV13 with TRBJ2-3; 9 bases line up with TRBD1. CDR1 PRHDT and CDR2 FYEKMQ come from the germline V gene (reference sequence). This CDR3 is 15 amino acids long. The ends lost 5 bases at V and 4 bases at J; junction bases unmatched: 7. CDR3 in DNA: TGTGCCAGCAGCCCGGGGACAGGGACGGCAGATACGCAGTATTTT. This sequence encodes CASSPGTGTADTQYF.

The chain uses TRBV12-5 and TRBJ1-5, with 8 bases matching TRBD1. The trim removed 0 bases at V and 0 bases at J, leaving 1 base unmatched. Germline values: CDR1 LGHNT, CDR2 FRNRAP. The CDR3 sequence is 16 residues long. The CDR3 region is CASGLVQGGSNQPQHF. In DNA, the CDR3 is TGTGCTAGTGGTTTGGTACAGGGGGGTAGCAATCAGCCCCAGCATTTT.

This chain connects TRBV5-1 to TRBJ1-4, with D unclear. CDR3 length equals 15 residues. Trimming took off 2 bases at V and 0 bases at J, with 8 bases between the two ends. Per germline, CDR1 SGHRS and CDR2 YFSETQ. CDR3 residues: CASSFRGATNEKLFF. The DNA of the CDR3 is TGCGCCAGCAGCTTTCGGGGAGCAACTAATGAAAAACTGTTTTTT.

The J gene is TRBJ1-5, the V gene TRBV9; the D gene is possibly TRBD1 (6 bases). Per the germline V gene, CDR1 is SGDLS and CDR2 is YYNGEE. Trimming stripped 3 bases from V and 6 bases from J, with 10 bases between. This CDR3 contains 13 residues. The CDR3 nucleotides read TGTGCCAGCAGCGAGGGGGTCGGTCAGCCCCAGCATTTT. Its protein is CASSEGVGQPQHF.

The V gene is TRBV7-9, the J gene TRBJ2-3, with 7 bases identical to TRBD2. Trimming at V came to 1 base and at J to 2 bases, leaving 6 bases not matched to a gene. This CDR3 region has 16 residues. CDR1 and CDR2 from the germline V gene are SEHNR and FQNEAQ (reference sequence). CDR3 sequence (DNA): TGTGCCAGCAGCTTAGAAGGGACTACAAACACAGATACGCAGTATTTT. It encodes CASSLEGTTNTDTQYF.

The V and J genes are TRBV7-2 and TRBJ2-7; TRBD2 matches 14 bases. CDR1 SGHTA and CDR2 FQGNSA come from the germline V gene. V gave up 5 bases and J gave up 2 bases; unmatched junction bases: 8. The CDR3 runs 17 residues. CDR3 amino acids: CASSVSGTSGSPYEQYF. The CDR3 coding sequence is TGTGCCAGCAGCGTGTCCGGGACTAGCGGGAGTCCCTACGAGCAGTACTTC.

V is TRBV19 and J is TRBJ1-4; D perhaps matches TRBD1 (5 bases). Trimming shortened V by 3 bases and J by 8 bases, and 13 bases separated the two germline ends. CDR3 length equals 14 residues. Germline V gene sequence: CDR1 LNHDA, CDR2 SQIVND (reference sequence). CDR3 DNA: TGTGCCAGTAGTATTCGAACAGGAAACGAAAAACTGTTTTTT. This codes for CASSIRTGNEKLFF.